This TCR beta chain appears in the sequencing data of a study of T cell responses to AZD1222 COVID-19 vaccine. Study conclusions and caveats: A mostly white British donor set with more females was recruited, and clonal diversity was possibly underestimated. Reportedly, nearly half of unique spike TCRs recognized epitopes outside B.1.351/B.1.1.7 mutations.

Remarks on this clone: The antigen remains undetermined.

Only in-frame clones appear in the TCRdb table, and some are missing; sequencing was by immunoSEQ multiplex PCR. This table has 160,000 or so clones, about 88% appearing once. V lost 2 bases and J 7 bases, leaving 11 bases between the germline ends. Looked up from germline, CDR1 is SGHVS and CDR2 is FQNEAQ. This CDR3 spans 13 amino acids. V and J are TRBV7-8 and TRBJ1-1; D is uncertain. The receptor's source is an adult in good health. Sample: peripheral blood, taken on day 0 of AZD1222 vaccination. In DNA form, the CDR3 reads TGTGCCAGCAGCTTATTTTATGGGTATGAAGCTTTCTTT. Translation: CASSLFYGYEAFF.